A selection of T cell receptor beta chains follows, all from one sample in a study of cytomegalovirus exposure and HLA in healthy donors. Sequencing was performed with immunoSEQ multiplex PCR; in TCRdb, only in-frame clones are kept and a portion is missing. This sample has 150,000 to 200,000 clones, with approximately 81% found just once. Sequencing was carried out using PBMCs. The receptors were gathered from a woman younger than 35 in good health and CMV-seropositive. Both conserved end residues are part of each CDR3. D genes are given only for firm matches. Only some rows state a clone size, as once, few, many or a class for expanded clones.

clone_size: .; j_call: TRBJ2-1; v_call: TRBV5-1; d_call: TRBD1; cdr3_aa: CASSLQGTYNEQFF; cdr3_nt: TGCGCCAGCAGCTTACAGGGGACCTACAATGAGCAGTTCTTC
clone_size: .; j_call: TRBJ2-2; v_call: TRBV9; d_call: .; cdr3_aa: CASSPRRGRTGELFF; cdr3_nt: TGTGCCAGCAGCCCCCGCCGAGGGAGGACCGGGGAGCTGTTTTTT
clone_size: .; j_call: TRBJ1-4; v_call: TRBV14; d_call: .; cdr3_aa: CASSQDQGVTNEKLFF; cdr3_nt: TGTGCCAGCAGCCAAGATCAAGGGGTCACTAATGAAAAACTGTTTTTT
clone_size: .; j_call: TRBJ1-4; v_call: TRBV28; d_call: .; cdr3_aa: CASTKGQGLPFF; cdr3_nt: TGTGCCAGCACCAAAGGCCAGGGGCTCCCATTTTTT
clone_size: .; j_call: TRBJ2-5; v_call: TRBV5-4; d_call: .; cdr3_aa: CASSFGRTGYQETQYF; cdr3_nt: TGTGCCAGCAGCTTCGGACGAACAGGGTATCAAGAGACCCAGTACTTC
clone_size: few; j_call: TRBJ1-1; v_call: TRBV6-1; d_call: .; cdr3_aa: CASSEAAGASTEAFF; cdr3_nt: TGTGCCAGCAGTGAAGCCGCAGGGGCGAGCACTGAAGCTTTCTTT
clone_size: .; j_call: TRBJ2-7; v_call: TRBV5-6; d_call: TRBD1; cdr3_aa: CASSVGQSYEQYF; cdr3_nt: TGTGCCAGCAGCGTGGGACAGTCCTACGAGCAGTACTTC
clone_size: .; j_call: TRBJ1-1; v_call: TRBV27; d_call: TRBD1; cdr3_aa: CASSPTATGGHYNTEAFF; cdr3_nt: TGTGCCAGCAGTCCTACGGCGACAGGGGGCCATTACAACACTGAAGCTTTCTTT
clone_size: .; j_call: TRBJ2-3; v_call: TRBV5-4; d_call: TRBD2; cdr3_aa: CASSFRASGGPTDTQYF; cdr3_nt: TGTGCCAGCAGCTTTCGGGCTAGCGGGGGCCCCACAGATACGCAGTATTTT
clone_size: few; j_call: TRBJ2-6; v_call: TRBV6-5; d_call: .; cdr3_aa: CASSAGNSGANVLTF; cdr3_nt: TGTGCCAGCAGTGCGGGTAACTCTGGGGCCAACGTCCTGACTTTC
clone_size: .; j_call: TRBJ1-1; v_call: TRBV28; d_call: .; cdr3_aa: CASSLSGTGWTEAFF; cdr3_nt: TGTGCCAGCAGTTTAAGTGGAACAGGGTGGACTGAAGCTTTCTTT
clone_size: .; j_call: TRBJ2-7; v_call: TRBV4-1; d_call: TRBD1; cdr3_aa: CASRAGQGATYEQYF; cdr3_nt: TGCGCCAGCAGAGCGGGACAGGGGGCCACCTACGAGCAGTACTTC
clone_size: .; j_call: TRBJ2-1; v_call: TRBV30; d_call: .; cdr3_aa: CAWKAGAYSYNEQFF; cdr3_nt: TGTGCCTGGAAGGCGGGGGCATACTCCTACAATGAGCAGTTCTTC
clone_size: few; j_call: TRBJ2-7; v_call: TRBV28; d_call: TRBD1; cdr3_aa: CASRPGQHYEQYF; cdr3_nt: TGTGCCAGCAGACCGGGACAGCACTACGAGCAGTACTTC
clone_size: .; j_call: TRBJ2-3; v_call: TRBV19; d_call: .; cdr3_aa: CASSIGRGRQGSDTQYF; cdr3_nt: TGTGCCAGTAGTATCGGGAGGGGGCGGCAGGGGTCAGATACGCAGTATTTT
clone_size: .; j_call: TRBJ2-5; v_call: TRBV9; d_call: .; cdr3_aa: CARIALGETQYF; cdr3_nt: TGTGCCCGTATCGCCCTCGGGGAGACCCAGTACTTC
clone_size: .; j_call: TRBJ1-2; v_call: TRBV28; d_call: .; cdr3_aa: CASSRVGGSILYGYTF; cdr3_nt: TGTGCCAGCAGTAGGGTGGGGGGATCCATACTTTATGGCTACACCTTC
clone_size: .; j_call: TRBJ1-6; v_call: TRBV10-1; d_call: TRBD1; cdr3_aa: CASSDGQGGSPLHF; cdr3_nt: TGCGCCAGCAGTGACGGGCAGGGGGGATCACCCCTCCACTTT